The 17 T cell receptor beta chains in this list originate from one sample, sequenced in a study of OX40 agonist ivuxolimab in advanced cancers. Data came from immunoSEQ multiplex PCR; TCRdb stores just in-frame clones and leaves some out. The top ten hold around 18% of the sample, which has about 36,000 clones, approximately 80% seen once. Sequencing used CD4+ or CD8+ T cells sorted from blood, obtained in a trial of the OX40 agonist ivuxolimab. Every receptor here comes from an adult with an advanced solid tumor such as melanoma, head and neck, liver or kidney cancer.

The gene calls are TRBV28 and TRBJ2-1; D is unresolved. Trimming pared 3 bases from V and 8 bases from J, leaving 11 bases between. The CDR3 spans 13 residues. Germline loops: CDR1 MDHEN, CDR2 SYDVKM. DNA of the CDR3: TGTGCCAGCAGTTTTATAGGCGTCGATGAGCAGTTCTTC. Its translation is CASSFIGVDEQFF.

V is TRBV13 and J is TRBJ1-4; perhaps TRBD1 as D (5 bases). V was clipped by 4 bases and J by 0 bases, with 21 bases between them. This CDR3 has 19 amino acids. Germline V lookup: CDR1 PRHDT, CDR2 FYEKMQ (reference sequence). DNA for the CDR3: TGTGCCAGCAGCTCCTTAGGGGATAGAGGAGGACCAACTAATGAAAAACTGTTTTTT. It specifies CASSSLGDRGGPTNEKLFF.

The chain joins TRBV7-6 to TRBJ2-5; D is ambiguous. Trimming stripped 3 bases from V and 5 bases from J, with 7 bases between. The V gene's germline CDR1 is SGHVS and CDR2 FNYEAQ. The CDR3 loop spans 12 amino acids. CDR3: CASSFGRETQYF. The CDR3 DNA reads as TGTGCCAGCAGCTTCGGGCGGGAGACCCAGTACTTC.

J is TRBJ2-2 and V is TRBV9, with TRBD2 matching over 7 bases. CDR3 length equals 17 residues. V trimming: 1 base; J trimming: 2 bases; junction bases outside the gene matches: 8. The germline V gene has CDR1 SGDLS and CDR2 YYNGEE. CDR3 nucleotide sequence: TGTGCCAGCAGCGTACCGCTTCTAGCGGCTAACACCGGGGAGCTGTTTTTT. Amino acids: CASSVPLLAANTGELFF. The whole variable domain, remainder taken from reference TRBV9 and TRBJ2-2, is DSGVTQTPKHLITATGQRVTLRCSPRSGDLSVYWYQQSLDQGLQFLIQYYNGEERAKGNILERFSAQQFPDLHSELNLSSLELGDSALYFCASSVPLLAANTGELFFGEGSRLTVL.

This rearrangement joins TRBV2 to TRBJ2-1, with D perhaps matching TRBD1 or TRBD2 (6 bases each). This CDR3 comprises 12 residues. Germline CDR1 SNHLY, CDR2 FYNNEI. The V end was cut by 11 bases, the J end by 4 bases, with 12 bases between. The CDR3 reads CAAGGTYNEQFF. CDR3 nucleotide sequence: TGTGCCGCCGGCGGGACATACAATGAGCAGTTCTTC. Variable domain in full (rest from reference TRBV2 and TRBJ2-1): EPEVTQTPSHQVTQMGQEVILRCVPISNHLYFYWYRQILGQKVEFLVSFYNNEISEKSEIFDDQFSVERPDGSNFTLKIRSTKLEDSAMYFCAAGGTYNEQFFGPGTRLTVL.

This chain links TRBV4-3 with TRBJ2-6, with D possibly TRBD1 on 6 matching bases. Trimming removed 0 bases at V and 2 bases at J, with 11 bases between. The CDR3 has 17 amino acids. Per germline, CDR1 LGHNA and CDR2 YSLEER. The CDR3 nucleotides are TGCGCCAGCAGCCAAGACGCGAACAGGGCTGGGGCCAACGTCCTGACTTTC. Its translation: CASSQDANRAGANVLTF.

This clone has more than one count but fewer than ten. V and J are TRBV11-3 and TRBJ2-2; no firm D call. Trimming took 1 base from V and 1 from J, leaving 7 bases between them. The length of the CDR3 is 15 residues. Looked up from germline, CDR1 is SGHNT and CDR2 is YENEEA. DNA for the CDR3: TGTGCCAGCAGCTTAGTTAGAGGGAACACCGGGGAGCTGTTTTTT. This codes for CASSLVRGNTGELFF.

The chain uses TRBV5-1 and TRBJ2-1, with 9 bases that match TRBD2. CDR3 length equals 16 residues. The V and J ends lost 2 bases and 4 bases, in that order; junction bases with no gene match: 7. Germline-derived CDR1 and CDR2 are SGHRS and YFSETQ. CDR3: CASSFRLAVSYNEQFF. The CDR3 DNA reads TGCGCCAGCAGCTTCCGACTAGCGGTTTCTTACAATGAGCAGTTCTTC.

The chain recombines TRBV4-1 with TRBJ2-3; D possibly matches TRBD1 or TRBD2 (5 bases each). This CDR3 spans 14 amino acids. V lost 10 bases and J 0 bases, leaving 14 bases between the germline ends. Germline V gene sequence: CDR1 MGHRA, CDR2 YSYEKL. The DNA of the CDR3 is TGCGCCACCCGGGACCCTTTAAGCACAGATACGCAGTATTTT. Amino acids: CATRDPLSTDTQYF.

This sequence joins TRBV6-5 and TRBJ2-2; D is perhaps TRBD2 (5 bases). Trimming removed 2 bases from V and 4 bases from J, with 5 bases in between. The V gene's germline CDR1 is MNHEY and CDR2 SVGAGI. This CDR3 is 13 amino acids long. In DNA, the CDR3 is TGTGCCAGCAGTTACGGGAGCACCGGGGAGCTGTTTTTT. It specifies CASSYGSTGELFF.

The CDR3 DNA sequence: TGTGCCAGCAGCCCAGCGCGGGACAGGTCGAACTATGGCTACACCTTC. As protein: CASSPARDRSNYGYTF. The chain links TRBV7-8 to TRBJ1-2; 8 nucleotides agree with TRBD1. In germline, CDR1 is SGHVS, CDR2 FQNEAQ. The CDR3 is made up of 16 amino acids. V trimming: 5 bases; J trimming: 2 bases; junction bases outside the gene matches: 10. The full variable domain, in which reference TRBV7-8 and TRBJ1-2 provide the parts outside the CDR3, is GAGVSQSPRYKVAKRGQDVALRCDPISGHVSLFWYQQALGQGPEFLTYFQNEAQLDKSGLPSDRFFAERPEGSVSTLKIQRTQQEDSAVYLCASSPARDRSNYGYTFGSGTRLTVV.

The chain joins TRBV11-2 to TRBJ2-7; D unclear. CDR3 length: 13 residues. Germline V gives CDR1 SGHAT, CDR2 FQNNGV. V was trimmed by 3 bases and J by 1 base, leaving 7 bases between them. The chain's CDR3 is CASSFPSSYEQYF. The DNA of the CDR3 is TGTGCCAGCAGCTTTCCCTCATCCTACGAGCAGTACTTC.

This clone was seen only a few times. V is TRBV25-1 and J is TRBJ2-1; 7 nucleotides agree with TRBD1. CDR1 and CDR2 (germline): MGHDK, SYGVNS. The CDR3 runs 13 residues. With 7 bases clipped from V and 4 bases from J, the junction kept 4 bases outside the gene matches. For the CDR3, the DNA is TGTGCCAGCACAGGGGACAGATACAATGAGCAGTTCTTC. It is translated as CASTGDRYNEQFF.

The rearrangement joins TRBV6-6 to TRBJ1-1; D is perhaps TRBD1 (5 bases). V gave up 3 bases and J gave up 6 bases, with 14 bases separating them. From germline, CDR1 is MNHNY and CDR2 SVGAGI (reference sequence). This CDR3 comprises 14 residues. CDR3 DNA: TGTGCCAGCAGTTATTCAGGGAGGGTGGCTGAAGCTTTCTTT. Amino acids: CASSYSGRVAEAFF.

The chain joins TRBV5-6 to TRBJ1-2; D is uncertain. The germline CDR1 and CDR2 sequences are SGHDT and YYEEEE. The CDR3 sequence is 12 residues long. The V end was cut by 2 bases, the J end by 7 bases, with 9 bases between. The CDR3 loop reads CASSFGAGGYTF. The CDR3, as DNA: TGTGCCAGCAGCTTCGGAGCCGGTGGCTACACCTTC.

J is TRBJ1-1 and V is TRBV7-2; D remains ambiguous. This CDR3 region has 11 residues. The V end was cut by 3 bases, the J end by 5 bases, with 4 bases between. From germline, CDR1 is SGHTA and CDR2 FQGNSA. The CDR3 loop is CASSFGTEAFF. The CDR3 nucleotides are TGTGCCAGCAGCTTTGGGACTGAAGCTTTCTTT.

The chain has TRBV5-8 and TRBJ2-1; no clear D gene. The V and J ends lost 3 bases and 10 bases respectively, with 5 bases between them. This CDR3 has 10 amino acids. CDR1 SGHTS and CDR2 YDEGEE come from the germline V gene. CDR3 protein: CASSSREQFF. CDR3 DNA: TGTGCCAGCAGCTCCAGGGAGCAGTTCTTC.